Presented here are 5 T cell receptor beta chains from one specimen sequenced in a study of blood T cell repertoires in COVID-19. TCRdb's copy holds only in-frame clones and misses some; the assay was immunoSEQ multiplex PCR. The sample includes roughly 330,000 clones, around 90% of them seen just once. The sample was PBMCs or T cells enriched from blood (not recorded which). These receptors originate from a man aged 30 to 39 who had recovered from COVID-19.

The V call is TRBV28, the J call TRBJ2-2; D possibly corresponds to TRBD1 (6 bases). Trimming left V 6 bases short and J 7 bases short, with 18 bases between. Per germline, CDR1 MDHEN and CDR2 SYDVKM. This CDR3 is built from 15 residues. In DNA form, the CDR3 reads TGTGCCAGCAGAACTACAGAACAGGGTCACGGGGAGCTGTTTTTT. Its translation: CASRTTEQGHGELFF. The entire variable domain, with the rest obtained from reference TRBV28 and TRBJ2-2, is as follows: DVKVTQSSRYLVKRTGEKVFLECVQDMDHENMFWYRQDPGLGLRLIYFSYDVKMKEKGDIPEGYSVSREKKERFSLILESASTNQTSMYLCASRTTEQGHGELFFGEGSRLTVL.

The V gene is TRBV15, the J gene TRBJ2-5; 9 nucleotides agree with TRBD1. V shed 5 bases and J 4 bases; nucleotides not matched to a gene: 11. This CDR3 has 16 amino acids. CDR1 and CDR2 from the germline V gene are LNHNV and YYDKDF (reference sequence). CDR3 in amino acids: CATSEQDRGSRETQYF. The CDR3 DNA follows: TGTGCCACCAGCGAGCAGGACAGGGGAAGTAGAGAGACCCAGTACTTC.

The chain is built from TRBV5-1 and TRBJ2-1, with TRBD2 matching 12 bases. The V gene end was trimmed by 4 bases and the J gene end by 7 bases; junction bases not matched to a gene: 9. This CDR3 is 16 amino acids long. Germline assignment: CDR1 SGHRS and CDR2 YFSETQ. CDR3 in amino acids: CASSLTLAGGRNEQFF. The CDR3 region has the DNA TGCGCCAGCAGCCTAACCCTAGCGGGGGGGCGGAATGAGCAGTTCTTC. Together with reference TRBV5-1 and TRBJ2-1, the CDR3 gives the full variable domain: KAGVTQTPRYLIKTRGQQVTLSCSPISGHRSVSWYQQTPGQGLQFLFEYFSETQRNKGNFPGRFSGRQFSNSRSEMNVSTLELGDSALYLCASSLTLAGGRNEQFFGPGTRLTVL.

The gene calls are TRBV27 and TRBJ2-2, with 12 bases matching TRBD2. The ends lost 5 bases at V and 3 bases at J; junction bases unmatched: 7. Germline V gene sequence: CDR1 MNHEY, CDR2 SMNVEV (reference sequence). This CDR3 contains 17 residues. Here the CDR3 DNA reads TGTGCCAGCAGTCCGCTAGCGGGGGGGCCCTACACCGGGGAGCTGTTTTTT. Translating it yields CASSPLAGGPYTGELFF.

This clone occurred once. The chain is built from TRBV27 and TRBJ2-7, with D uncertain. The V end lost 5 bases, the J end lost 3 bases, and 8 bases lay between the germline ends. The germline V gene encodes CDR1 MNHEY and CDR2 SMNVEV (reference sequence). The CDR3 consists of 12 residues. The CDR3 is CASSPPFYEQYF. The DNA of the CDR3 is TGTGCCAGCAGTCCTCCCTTCTACGAGCAGTACTTC.